These 32 T cell receptor beta chains came from one sample sequenced in a study of naive and memory T cell subsets. Two oligonucleotides, mixed equimolar, formed the beta constant-region primer covering TRBC1 and TRBC2. Nested alpha and beta constant-region primers with the SP2 primer drove four PCR rounds on ligated cDNA. TCRdb reprocessed the UMI-ligation and nested PCR reads with MiXCR, giving one entry per CDR3 protein. The sample consists of approximately 20,000 distinct CDR3 sequences, 7% to 10% of them appearing once. Sequencing was carried out using central memory CD8+ T cells from blood. These receptors came from a human donor in good health.

This clonotype has at least ten counts. The chain has TRBV6-4 and TRBJ1-6; D remains unclear. Between the trimmed V and J ends, which lost 7 bases and 6 bases, there was a span of 16 bases. Germline assignment: CDR1 MRHNA and CDR2 SNTAGT. This CDR3 spans 15 amino acids. As DNA, the CDR3 is TGTGCCAGCACCCAAGAGGACGGTTCTAATTCACCCCTCCACTTT. This sequence encodes CASTQEDGSNSPLHF.

This clonotype was recorded at least ten times. The chain employs TRBV6-2 or TRBV6-3 and TRBJ2-5; D ambiguous. V lost 0 bases to trimming and J lost 2 bases, with 4 bases between them. There are 13 residues in the CDR3. Germline lookup yields CDR1 MNHEY and CDR2 SVGEGT. The CDR3 DNA is TGTGCCAGCAGTTACTCCCCGCAAGAGACCCAGTACTTC. This encodes CASSYSPQETQYF.

The V and J genes are TRBV6-1 and TRBJ2-7; no firm D call. Trimming removed 0 bases from V and 0 bases from J, with 18 bases in between. This CDR3 spans 18 amino acids. CDR1 is MNHNS and CDR2 is SASEGT in the germline V gene. The CDR3: CASSEAEFQDLSSYEQYF. The CDR3 region has the DNA TGTGCCAGCAGTGAAGCAGAGTTTCAGGATCTAAGCTCCTACGAGCAGTACTTC.

This sequence joins TRBV2 and TRBJ1-2; no reliable D call. The CDR3 is made up of 15 amino acids. V was shortened by 4 bases and J by 8 bases, with 20 bases between the two germline ends. Germline-derived CDR1 and CDR2 are SNHLY and FYNNEI. CDR3 sequence: CASSGNLDHPEGYTF. For the CDR3, the DNA is TGTGCCAGCAGTGGGAACCTAGATCACCCCGAGGGCTACACCTTC.

This clonotype was observed a handful of times. This chain links TRBV4-2 with TRBJ2-3; D not resolved. There are 13 residues in the CDR3. The germline V and J ends were trimmed by 0 bases and 9 bases, with 10 bases remaining between them. Germline V gene sequence: CDR1 LGHNA, CDR2 YNFKEQ. CDR3 region: CASSQDVEWTQYF. The CDR3 bases are TGTGCCAGCAGCCAAGATGTGGAGTGGACGCAGTATTTT.

This clonotype was seen repeatedly, ten times or more. The chain carries TRBV4-2 and TRBJ1-1; D is unresolved. V lost 0 bases to trimming and J lost 1 base, with 9 bases between them. This CDR3 region has 15 residues. The germline V gene encodes CDR1 LGHNA and CDR2 YNFKEQ. The DNA of the CDR3 is TGTGCCAGCAGCCAAGATTGGGCGGAGAACACTGAAGCTTTCTTT. Protein sequence: CASSQDWAENTEAFF.

This clonotype showed up many times. The V and J genes are TRBV4-1 and TRBJ2-4; TRBD1 is a possible D gene (6 bases). CDR1 and CDR2 from the germline V gene are MGHRA and YSYEKL. CDR3 length equals 15 residues. V was shortened by 0 bases and J by 6 bases, with 12 bases between the two germline ends. CDR3: CASSQDRGWGNIQYF. For the CDR3, the DNA is TGCGCCAGCAGCCAAGACAGGGGTTGGGGAAACATTCAGTACTTC.

This clonotype was recorded many times. This rearrangement joins TRBV15 to TRBJ2-1; either TRBD1 or TRBD2 may supply D (6 bases each). This CDR3 has 17 amino acids. The germline V gene encodes CDR1 LNHNV and CDR2 YYDKDF (reference sequence). V was cut by 0 bases and J by 9 bases, with 21 bases left in between. The CDR3 coding sequence is TGTGCCACCAGCAGAGAGTTGGCGGGGCACAGGGCGTTTGAGCAGTTCTTC. Translation gives CATSRELAGHRAFEQFF. Variable domain in full (rest from reference TRBV15 and TRBJ2-1): DAMVIQNPRYQVTQFGKPVTLSCSQTLNHNVMYWYQQKSSQAPKLLFHYYDKDFNNEADTPDNFQSRRPNTSFCFLDIRSPGLGDTAMYLCATSRELAGHRAFEQFFGPGTRLTVL.

The chain employs TRBV5-1 and TRBJ1-1; unclear D gene. V was cut by 4 bases and J by 1 base, with 17 bases left in between. CDR1 SGHRS and CDR2 YFSETQ come from the germline V gene. The CDR3 totals 16 residues. CDR3 region: CASSAPPGLRNTEAFF. The DNA for the CDR3 is TGCGCCAGCAGCGCACCCCCGGGGTTACGGAACACTGAAGCTTTCTTT.

V gene TRBV29-1 combines with J gene TRBJ2-1; 7 bases line up with TRBD2. The CDR3 contains 14 residues. Germline V lookup: CDR1 SQVTM, CDR2 ANQGSEA. With 4 bases clipped from V and 4 bases from J, the junction kept 7 bases outside the gene matches. CDR3 region: CSVGGGMGYNEQFF. In DNA form, the CDR3 reads TGCAGCGTTGGGGGGGGGATGGGTTACAATGAGCAGTTCTTC.

In this sample, this clonotype turned up a few times. This rearrangement joins TRBV20-1 to TRBJ1-1; tentative D call: TRBD1 (6 bases). The CDR3 covers 15 residues. Per germline, CDR1 DFQATT and CDR2 SNEGSKA (reference sequence). Trimming took 0 bases from V and 4 from J, leaving 15 bases between them. DNA for the CDR3: TGCAGTGCTAGAGATCCGGATAGGGGGACCACTGAAGCTTTCTTT. It encodes CSARDPDRGTTEAFF.

This clonotype was detected only a few times. The CDR3 DNA follows: TGTGCCAGCAGTCACACGGACGAAGCTTTCTTT. It specifies CASSHTDEAFF. The chain links TRBV12-3 or TRBV12-4 to TRBJ1-1; D is unclear. The CDR3 runs to 11 residues. V was trimmed by 5 bases and J by 8 bases, leaving 9 bases between them.

The chain couples TRBV29-1 to TRBJ2-2; D is possibly TRBD1 or TRBD2 (5 bases each). The germline V gene has CDR1 SQVTM and CDR2 ANQGSEA. The CDR3 totals 11 residues. Trimming cost V 6 bases and J 6 bases, with 8 bases left between them. The CDR3 DNA reads as TGCAGCGTGGGGGATGCCGGGGAGCTGTTTTTT. Translation gives CSVGDAGELFF.

This clonotype has just a few counts. This sequence joins TRBV2 and TRBJ2-1, with 9 bases fitting TRBD1. The J segment lost 6 bases and the V segment lost 6 bases, leaving 12 bases of the junction unmatched. Germline assignment: CDR1 SNHLY and CDR2 FYNNEI. The CDR3 totals 16 residues. DNA for the CDR3: TGTGCCAGCAGGGTCCCGGGACAGGGTGTTTCCAATGAGCAGTTCTTC. Translating it yields CASRVPGQGVSNEQFF.

There are many counts of this clonotype. The chain is built from TRBV4-3 and TRBJ2-7, with D perhaps matching TRBD1 (6 bases). Looked up from germline, CDR1 is LGHNA and CDR2 is YSLEER. V was cut by 1 base and J by 3 bases, with 10 bases left in between. CDR3 length: 14 amino acids. The DNA of the CDR3 is TGCGCCAGCAGCCAAGCAACAGGGTTCTACGAGCAGTACTTC. It codes for CASSQATGFYEQYF.

This clonotype was observed a few times. The rearrangement links TRBV27 to TRBJ1-6; D is undetermined. Germline V gives CDR1 MNHEY, CDR2 SMNVEV (reference sequence). Trimming pared 2 bases from V and 9 bases from J, leaving 8 bases between. CDR3 size: 13 residues. The CDR3 spells CASSLMEGSPLHF. Here the CDR3 DNA reads TGTGCCAGCAGTTTAATGGAGGGTTCACCCCTCCACTTT.

This chain uses TRBV4-3 with TRBJ2-5, with 9 bases lining up with TRBD1. The CDR3 has 22 residues. V trimming: 0 bases; J trimming: 4 bases; junction bases outside the gene matches: 24. The germline V gene encodes CDR1 LGHNA and CDR2 YSLEER. Here the CDR3 DNA reads TGCGCCAGCAGCCAAGAAAGGGGGACAGGGAATGTAGACTGGGAGACGGGAGAGACCCAGTACTTC. Translation: CASSQERGTGNVDWETGETQYF.

This clonotype was seen more than once but under ten times. The chain is built from TRBV29-1 and TRBJ1-2; maybe TRBD1 (6 bases). Germline CDR1 and CDR2: SQVTM and ANQGSEA. The CDR3 length is 13 residues. With 0 bases removed from V and 6 bases from J, the gap between germline ends came to 11 bases. The CDR3 protein is CSVEDRGAHGYTF. CDR3 sequence (DNA): TGCAGCGTTGAAGATCGGGGGGCCCATGGCTACACCTTC. Looking up the rest from reference TRBV29-1 and TRBJ1-2 gives the full variable domain: SAVISQKPSRDICQRGTSLTIQCQVDSQVTMMFWYRQQPGQSLTLIATANQGSEATYESGFVIDKFPISRPNLTFSTLTVSNMSPEDSSIYLCSVEDRGAHGYTFGSGTRLTVV.

This clonotype was seen a few times. V usage is TRBV6-2 or TRBV6-3 and J usage is TRBJ2-1, with 7 bases aligning to TRBD2. CDR1 MNHEY and CDR2 SVGEGT come from the germline V gene. V lost 5 bases, J lost 2 bases, and 9 bases stayed unmatched. The CDR3 length is 16 residues. The CDR3 loop is CASSPLAVLAYNEQFF. The CDR3 DNA reads as TGTGCCAGCAGTCCCCTAGCGGTCTTAGCCTACAATGAGCAGTTCTTC.

This clonotype was seen at least ten times. DNA for the CDR3: TGTGCCAGCAGTTACGGGGAGCACACTGAAGCTTTCTTT. Protein product: CASSYGEHTEAFF. The J gene is TRBJ1-1, the V gene TRBV6-5; D remains ambiguous. The CDR3 is 13 residues long. CDR1 is MNHEY and CDR2 is SVGAGI in the germline V gene. The V and J ends lost 2 bases and 3 bases respectively, with 7 bases between them.

V gene TRBV7-9 combines with J gene TRBJ2-1; D may correspond to TRBD1 or TRBD2 (5 bases each). The germline V and J ends were trimmed by 5 bases and 7 bases, with 15 bases remaining between them. CDR1 and CDR2 from the germline V gene are SEHNR and FQNEAQ (reference sequence). The CDR3 length is 14 residues. The CDR3 region has the DNA TGTGCCAGCAGCCAAAGGGACGAAGGGAATGAGCAGTTCTTC. Translating it yields CASSQRDEGNEQFF.

The V gene is TRBV6-2 or TRBV6-3, the J gene TRBJ2-1; D call uncertain. Per the germline V gene, CDR1 is MNHEY and CDR2 is SVGEGT. The CDR3 has 18 residues. Trimming took off 0 bases at V and 0 bases at J, with 15 bases between the two ends. The CDR3 nucleotides read TGTGCCAGCAGTTACTCGAATCTCTTGCCTAGCTCCTACAATGAGCAGTTCTTC. Its protein is CASSYSNLLPSSYNEQFF.

This clonotype is medium-sized within its sample. The chain recombines TRBV19 with TRBJ2-1; the match to TRBD2 covers 12 bases. The germline gives CDR1 LNHDA, CDR2 SQIVND (reference sequence). The V segment lost 4 bases and the J segment 8 bases; nucleotides outside the gene matches: 6. The CDR3 is 15 amino acids. Here the CDR3 DNA reads TGTGCCAGTAGTAGACTAGCGGGAGCCTCTGATGAGCAGTTCTTC. This encodes CASSRLAGASDEQFF.

This clonotype occurred many times. The V call is TRBV2, the J call TRBJ2-1; 7 bases agree with TRBD2. Germline CDR1 and CDR2: SNHLY and FYNNEI. The J segment lost 9 bases and the V segment lost 6 bases, leaving 8 bases of the junction unmatched. The CDR3 spans 13 residues. CDR3 region: CASSRTGGGEQFF. CDR3 sequence (DNA): TGTGCCAGCAGCCGGACGGGGGGTGGTGAGCAGTTCTTC.

This clonotype showed up just a few times. The chain carries TRBV12-3 or TRBV12-4 and TRBJ2-2; 9 nucleotides line up with TRBD1. With V trimmed by 5 bases and J by 1 base, 5 bases remained unmatched. The CDR3 loop spans 16 amino acids. The CDR3 is CASSHMDRGNTGELFF. Here the CDR3 DNA reads TGTGCCAGCAGTCACATGGACAGGGGGAACACCGGGGAGCTGTTTTTT.

Here the CDR3 reads CASSESGGGFYTQYF. The DNA for the CDR3 is TGCGCCAGCAGTGAATCGGGAGGAGGGTTCTATACGCAGTATTTT. This chain connects TRBV10-1 to TRBJ2-3, with 7 bases lining up with TRBD2. The junction had 10 bases not matched to a gene; V was cut back by 3 bases and J by 7 bases. Germline V gene lookup returns CDR1 WNHNN and CDR2 SYGVQD (reference sequence). This CDR3 contains 15 residues.

This clonotype was seen a few times. The rearrangement joins TRBV11-1 to TRBJ2-1, with a tentative D call TRBD2 (5 bases). CDR1 SGHAT and CDR2 FQDESV come from the germline V gene (reference sequence). With 6 bases removed from V and 4 bases from J, the gap between germline ends came to 10 bases. The CDR3 has 13 amino acids. The DNA for the CDR3 is TGTGCCAGCAGAATTCCGGGGTACAATGAGCAGTTCTTC. It translates to CASRIPGYNEQFF.

This clonotype showed up many times. This chain joins TRBV12-5 and TRBJ2-1; 10 bases align to TRBD1. V lost 6 bases and J lost 3; bases outside the gene matches: 17. This CDR3 comprises 19 residues. Germline CDR1 and CDR2: LGHNT and FRNRAP. DNA for the CDR3: TGTGCTAGTGGCAACCCTACAAACCTCGGGACAGGGGACTACAATGAGCAGTTCTTC. Protein: CASGNPTNLGTGDYNEQFF.

In its sample, this clonotype was seen a few times. V usage is TRBV7-6 and J usage is TRBJ2-1; 10 bases are a match to TRBD2. The CDR3 totals 16 residues. From germline, CDR1 is SGHVS and CDR2 FNYEAQ. After removal of 2 bases from V and 6 bases from J, the junction contained 7 bases not matched to a gene. DNA for the CDR3: TGTGCCAGCAGCTTAAGAGGACTAGCGGTCAGCAATGAGCAGTTCTTC. Translation: CASSLRGLAVSNEQFF.

The gene calls are TRBV6-1 and TRBJ2-7, with TRBD1 as a possible D gene (6 bases). Trimming took off 8 bases at V and 2 bases at J, with 16 bases between the two ends. Germline V gene sequence: CDR1 MNHNS, CDR2 SASEGT. There are 14 residues in the CDR3. As DNA, the CDR3 is TGTGCCAGCGGGGAAACAGGGTCCACCTACGAGCAGTACTTC. Translating it yields CASGETGSTYEQYF.

The rearrangement joins TRBV24-1 to TRBJ1-2; no reliable D call. This CDR3 comprises 14 residues. V lost 7 bases and J lost 3, with 14 bases in between. CDR1 and CDR2 (germline): KGHDR, SFDVKD. The CDR3 protein is CATSSIHDYYGYTF. CDR3 nucleotides: TGTGCCACCAGCTCTATCCACGACTACTATGGCTACACCTTC.

This clonotype has a count of ten or more. J is TRBJ2-1 and V is TRBV28; 9 bases fit TRBD2. The trim removed 9 bases at V and 5 bases at J, leaving 8 bases unmatched. The CDR3 loop spans 14 amino acids. Germline CDR1 and CDR2: MDHEN and SYDVKM. The CDR3 nucleotides read TGTGCCAGTGAACGGCTAGCGGGACACAATGAGCAGTTCTTC. It specifies CASERLAGHNEQFF.